The 8 T cell receptor beta chains below come from one sample, sequenced in a study of T cell responses to AZD1222 COVID-19 vaccine (dated by TCRdb to the early 2020s). The library was built by means of the immunoSEQ multiplex PCR assay. The table was pulled from immuneACCESS by TCRdb, which kept in-frame rearrangements only. Such tables lose some clones; where checked, under half of the loss comes from unresolved V genes, and the rest has no known cause. This sample has roughly 50,000 clones in its table, and about 85% of those were observed once. Approximately 4.1% of the sample lies in the top ten. The sample's time point label is to be understood as: baseline before first vaccination. Sequenced here: peripheral blood, sampled on day 0 of AZD1222 vaccination. The receptor set was obtained from an adult in good health.

The V call is TRBV18, the J call TRBJ2-5; 10 nucleotides match TRBD1. The J segment lost 1 base and the V segment lost 5 bases, leaving 4 bases of the junction unmatched. The germline gives CDR1 KGHSH, CDR2 LQKENI. There are 15 residues in the CDR3. The CDR3 sequence is CASSSGTGAQETQYF. The DNA for the CDR3 is TGTGCCAGCTCATCCGGGACAGGGGCCCAAGAGACCCAGTACTTC.

The V gene is TRBV19, the J gene TRBJ1-2; D uncertain. Germline V CDR1 and CDR2: LNHDA, SQIVND (reference sequence). Trimming shortened V by 6 bases and J by 0 bases, and 14 bases separated the two germline ends. The CDR3 contains 15 residues. CDR3 nucleotide sequence: TGTGCCAGTAGGCACAGCCGAATTTCTAACTATGGCTACACCTTC. Its protein product is CASRHSRISNYGYTF.

The chain links TRBV2 to TRBJ2-7; D is unresolved. The CDR3 extends over 11 amino acids. Germline V lookup: CDR1 SNHLY, CDR2 FYNNEI. The germline V and J ends were trimmed by 5 bases and 2 bases, with 4 bases remaining between them. The CDR3 sequence: CASSSAYEQYF. The CDR3 nucleotides are TGTGCCAGCAGTTCTGCCTACGAGCAGTACTTC.

V gene TRBV5-4 combines with J gene TRBJ2-3, with 10 positions matching TRBD2. Trimming at V came to 4 bases and at J to 0 bases, leaving 2 bases not matched to a gene. The CDR3 runs to 15 residues. Germline V gene data show CDR1 as SGHNT and CDR2 as YYREEE (reference sequence). This CDR3 reads CASSISGGSTDTQYF. CDR3 DNA sequence: TGTGCCAGCAGCATTAGCGGGGGGAGCACAGATACGCAGTATTTT.

The J gene is TRBJ2-7, the V gene TRBV2; unclear D gene. The CDR3 loop spans 14 amino acids. Germline-derived CDR1 and CDR2 are SNHLY and FYNNEI. Deletions cut 6 bases from V and 1 base from J, with 13 bases between. In DNA form, the CDR3 reads TGTGCCAGCAGACAGTTGTATGAGTCCTACGAGCAGTACTTC. Amino acids: CASRQLYESYEQYF.

This clone was picked up one time. This chain uses TRBV6-5 with TRBJ1-2; D is perhaps TRBD1 (6 bases). V was shortened by 10 bases and J by 4 bases, with 16 bases between the two germline ends. The CDR3 loop spans 13 amino acids. Germline CDR1 reads MNHEY; CDR2 reads SVGAGI. CDR3 in DNA: TGTGCCACCCAACAGGGCCCCCTCTATGGCTACACCTTC. This translates into CATQQGPLYGYTF.

The genes are TRBV10-3 and TRBJ1-2, with a tentative D call TRBD1 (5 bases). The CDR3 spans 13 residues. CDR1 is ENHRY, CDR2 SYGVKD, per germline. Trimming took 4 bases from V and 5 from J, leaving 11 bases between them. The CDR3 reads CAISGGTAYGYTF. CDR3 DNA: TGTGCCATCAGTGGGGGGACGGCATATGGCTACACCTTC.

The chain has TRBV6-6 and TRBJ1-1; no clear D. CDR3 size: 14 residues. Germline assignment: CDR1 MNHNY and CDR2 SVGAGI (reference sequence). Trimming removed 8 bases from V and 1 base from J, with 14 bases in between. The CDR3 DNA is TGTGCCAGCTTCCGGGCACGGGAGAACACTGAAGCTTTCTTT. Residues: CASFRARENTEAFF.